A single sample gave rise to the 8 T cell receptor beta chains below, sequenced in a study of OX40 agonist ivuxolimab in advanced cancers. Libraries were prepared by immunoSEQ multiplex PCR; TCRdb keeps only in-frame clonotypes and omits some of them. The table shows over 25,000 clones, with approximately 80% occurring only once. Sample: CD4+ or CD8+ T cells sorted from blood, taken in a trial of the OX40 agonist ivuxolimab. The origin of the receptors is an adult with an advanced solid tumor such as melanoma, head and neck, liver or kidney cancer.

This clone was detected a few times. The J gene is TRBJ1-5, the V gene TRBV6-6; no clear D. Germline CDR1 and CDR2: MNHNY and SVGAGI (reference sequence). This CDR3 has 13 residues. Between the trimmed V and J ends, which lost 6 bases and 2 bases, there was a span of 8 bases. CDR3 nucleotides: TGTGCCAGCAGCCGAGAGGGCAATCAGCCCCAGCATTTT. Amino acid sequence: CASSREGNQPQHF.

This clone came up once. The rearrangement links TRBV7-9 to TRBJ1-1; tentative D call: TRBD1 (5 bases). Trimming left V 5 bases short and J 0 bases short, with 25 bases between. The CDR3 spans 19 residues. Germline values: CDR1 SEHNR, CDR2 FQNEAQ (reference sequence). CDR3 loop: CASSRLRRGAGTVNTEAFF. As DNA, the CDR3 is TGTGCCAGCAGCCGTTTAAGGAGGGGTGCCGGGACGGTGAACACTGAAGCTTTCTTT. The full variable domain, rest sourced from reference TRBV7-9 and TRBJ1-1, is DTGVSQNPRHKITKRGQNVTFRCDPISEHNRLYWYRQTLGQGPEFLTYFQNEAQLEKSRLLSDRFSAERPKGSFSTLEIQRTEQGDSAMYLCASSRLRRGAGTVNTEAFFGQGTRLTVV.

The chain uses TRBV5-1 and TRBJ2-5; 12 positions match TRBD2. Germline CDR1 is SGHRS and CDR2 is YFSETQ. The CDR3 contains 15 residues. With 0 bases clipped from V and 10 bases from J, the junction kept 7 bases outside the gene matches. CDR3 DNA: TGCGCCAGCAGCTTGGTGTCTAGCGGGGGGGCCGGCCAGTACTTC. It specifies CASSLVSSGGAGQYF. Filled out from reference TRBV5-1 and TRBJ2-5, the complete variable domain reads KAGVTQTPRYLIKTRGQQVTLSCSPISGHRSVSWYQQTPGQGLQFLFEYFSETQRNKGNFPGRFSGRQFSNSRSEMNVSTLELGDSALYLCASSLVSSGGAGQYFGPGTRLLVL.

Concerning this clone: The junction shows a germline mismatch at one end, possibly a read error. This chain links TRBV2 with TRBJ2-7; the D gene is possibly TRBD2 (5 bases). There are 11 residues in the CDR3. Germline-derived CDR1 and CDR2 are SNHLY and FYNNEI. The CDR3 sequence is CASSFGLGWDF. In DNA, the CDR3 is TGTGCCAGCAGTTTCGGACTGGGGTGGGACTTC.

CDR3 amino acids: CASSERTGGNSPLHF. DNA of the CDR3: TGCGCCAGCAGCGAGCGGACAGGGGGTAATTCACCCCTCCACTTT. V is TRBV5-1 and J is TRBJ1-6, with 10 bases identical to TRBD1. From germline, CDR1 is SGHRS and CDR2 YFSETQ. V was pared by 4 bases and J by 6 bases, with 4 bases of the junction left unmatched. The CDR3 has 15 amino acids.

V is TRBV12-2 and J is TRBJ2-1; TRBD2 was called by the table and not checked on the DNA. TRBV12-2 is deemed a pseudogene. This CDR3 has 14 amino acids. CDR3 sequence: CASRSLAVHNEQFF. CDR3 DNA sequence: TGTGCAAGTCGCTCTCTAGCGGTCCACAATGAGCAGTTCTTC.

The chain combines TRBV4-1 with TRBJ2-7; D tentatively reads TRBD1 or TRBD2 (6 bases each). CDR1 is MGHRA and CDR2 is YSYEKL in the germline V gene. V dropped 0 bases and J dropped 3 bases, with 12 bases sitting between them. The CDR3 runs to 15 residues. CDR3 loop: CASSQEAGGSYEQYF. The CDR3 bases are TGCGCCAGCAGCCAAGAGGCCGGGGGCAGCTACGAGCAGTACTTC.

The chain uses TRBV6-1 and TRBJ2-7; D is possibly TRBD2 (6 bases). CDR1 is MNHNS, CDR2 SASEGT, per germline. V was shortened by 10 bases and J by 0 bases, with 13 bases between the two germline ends. This CDR3 contains 13 residues. The DNA for the CDR3 is TGTGCCATCCGGGAGTCTGGCTCCTACGAGCAGTACTTC. It codes for CAIRESGSYEQYF.